Each of the 20 T cell receptor beta chains below was sequenced from the same sample in a study of cytomegalovirus exposure and HLA in healthy donors. Amplification used 60 Vbeta primers and 13 Jbeta primers. The data were produced by immunoSEQ multiplex PCR, yet TCRdb's version contains in-frame clones alone and is incomplete. The repertoire has 55,000 to 70,000 clones, 70% to 75% of them found once; the top ten carry approximately 5%. Sample: PBMCs. The receptors derive from a woman aged 30 to 39 in good health and CMV-seronegative.

This chain joins TRBV19 and TRBJ2-1; 7 nucleotides match TRBD2. Germline loops: CDR1 LNHDA, CDR2 SQIVND (reference sequence). The CDR3 length is 13 residues. After removal of 6 bases from V and 7 bases from J, the junction contained 6 bases not matched to a gene. Here the CDR3 DNA reads TGTGCCAGTAGGGGGGACTACGTTAATGAGCAGTTCTTC. Encoded protein: CASRGDYVNEQFF.

The chain joins TRBV7-2 to TRBJ2-2; 8 nucleotides match TRBD2. The trim removed 4 bases at V and 5 bases at J, leaving 9 bases unmatched. The CDR3 totals 16 residues. Germline V gene data show CDR1 as SGHTA and CDR2 as FQGNSA. CDR3 protein: CASSSLAGRGTGELFF. CDR3 DNA sequence: TGTGCCAGCAGCTCATTAGCGGGAAGGGGGACCGGGGAGCTGTTTTTT.

V and J are TRBV6-5 and TRBJ2-5; no firm D call. This CDR3 spans 14 amino acids. Germline values: CDR1 MNHEY, CDR2 SVGAGI. V lost 2 bases, J lost 0 bases, and 7 bases lay in between. CDR3 amino acids: CASSYGRYQETQYF. DNA of the CDR3: TGTGCCAGCAGTTACGGCAGGTACCAAGAGACCCAGTACTTC.

The rearrangement uses TRBV4-2 and TRBJ1-4; possibly TRBD1 for D (5 bases). With 0 bases removed from V and 7 bases from J, the gap between germline ends came to 9 bases. CDR3 length equals 14 residues. Germline CDR1 reads LGHNA; CDR2 reads YNFKEQ. CDR3 sequence (DNA): TGTGCCAGCAGCCAAGAAGGGGTTGGTGAAAAACTGTTTTTT. Translation gives CASSQEGVGEKLFF.

V is TRBV18 and J is TRBJ2-5, with D possibly being TRBD1 (5 bases). The CDR3 is 13 residues long. Trimming took off 2 bases at V and 2 bases at J, with 6 bases between the two ends. Looked up from germline, CDR1 is KGHSH and CDR2 is LQKENI. The CDR3: CASSPNRQETQYF. CDR3 in DNA: TGTGCCAGCTCACCAAACAGGCAAGAGACCCAGTACTTC.

This clone came up a few times. The chain has TRBV6-5 and TRBJ2-7; D is ambiguous. The CDR3 runs 8 residues. V shed 9 bases and J shed 7 bases, with 4 bases lying between them. Germline V gives CDR1 MNHEY, CDR2 SVGAGI. Here the CDR3 DNA reads TGTGCCAGGACAGAGCAGTACGTC. It codes for CARTEQYV.

This chain links TRBV5-6 with TRBJ2-1; TRBD2 might be the D (6 bases). The V end lost 4 bases, the J end lost 9 bases, and 17 bases lay between the germline ends. Germline CDR1 and CDR2: SGHDT and YYEEEE. The CDR3 has 14 amino acids. CDR3 region: CASSPYGGIGEQFF. In DNA form, the CDR3 reads TGTGCCAGCAGCCCCTACGGGGGAATAGGTGAGCAGTTCTTC.

The V gene is TRBV5-1, the J gene TRBJ2-2; a possible D gene is TRBD1 (6 bases). With 1 base removed from V and 0 bases from J, the gap between germline ends came to 10 bases. This CDR3 comprises 16 residues. Per the germline V gene, CDR1 is SGHRS and CDR2 is YFSETQ. CDR3 bases: TGCGCCAGCAGCTTGACACAGGGAACGAACACCGGGGAGCTGTTTTTT. This codes for CASSLTQGTNTGELFF.

The V gene is TRBV19, the J gene TRBJ2-3; D is undetermined. The CDR3 totals 13 residues. V gave up 1 base and J gave up 1 base, with 3 bases separating them. Per germline, CDR1 LNHDA and CDR2 SQIVND (reference sequence). In DNA form, the CDR3 reads TGTGCCAGTAGTATAGGCGGCACAGATACGCAGTATTTT. Translated, it gives CASSIGGTDTQYF.

The chain couples TRBV28 to TRBJ2-3; unclear D gene. The CDR3 spans 15 residues. Germline V gene sequence: CDR1 MDHEN, CDR2 SYDVKM. The V and J ends lost 4 bases and 1 base respectively, with 12 bases between them. The CDR3 is CASSSAEARTDTQYF. The CDR3 DNA reads as TGTGCCAGCAGTTCGGCCGAGGCCCGCACAGATACGCAGTATTTT.

The chain is built from TRBV6-1 and TRBJ2-7; 9 nucleotides agree with TRBD1. The CDR3 extends over 15 amino acids. With V trimmed by 6 bases and J by 0 bases, 6 bases remained unmatched. Per germline, CDR1 MNHNS and CDR2 SASEGT. The CDR3 here is CASRTDRGGSYEQYV. CDR3 bases: TGTGCCAGCAGAACCGACAGGGGGGGCTCCTACGAGCAGTACGTC.

The chain couples TRBV5-1 to TRBJ2-2; D might be TRBD1 (6 bases). V lost 4 bases and J 5 bases, leaving 15 bases between the germline ends. Per germline, CDR1 SGHRS and CDR2 YFSETQ. The CDR3 has 15 amino acids. The CDR3 protein is CASSPYRASTGELFF. CDR3 coding DNA: TGCGCCAGCAGCCCGTACAGGGCTAGTACCGGGGAGCTGTTTTTT.

The chain recombines TRBV29-1 with TRBJ2-1, with 9 bases lining up with TRBD1. Germline trimming cut 7 bases from V and 5 bases from J; bases unmatched to any gene: 18. This CDR3 comprises 17 residues. Germline V gene lookup returns CDR1 SQVTM and CDR2 ANQGSEA. CDR3 in DNA: TGCAGCGCCCAGCTCCCTACAGGGGGCGGGTTTAACAATGAGCAGTTCTTC. Amino acid sequence: CSAQLPTGGGFNNEQFF.

The V call is TRBV5-6, the J call TRBJ2-1, with D perhaps matching TRBD2 (11 bases). The CDR3 length is 19 residues. The V gene's germline CDR1 is SGHDT and CDR2 YYEEEE. V lost 4 bases and J 8 bases, leaving 31 bases between the germline ends. CDR3 sequence reads: CASSRGQGRGLAARDEQFF. In DNA, the CDR3 is TGTGCCAGCAGCAGGGGACAGGGGCGGGGACTAGCGGCCCGGGATGAGCAGTTCTTC.

The gene calls are TRBV2 and TRBJ2-4, with D possibly being TRBD2 (6 bases). Deletions cut 3 bases from V and 1 base from J, with 13 bases between. Per the germline V gene, CDR1 is SNHLY and CDR2 is FYNNEI. The CDR3 runs to 16 residues. The CDR3 nucleotides read TGTGCCAGCAGTGACGGCGGGGCAGGGGCCAAAAACATTCAGTACTTC. Translated, it gives CASSDGGAGAKNIQYF.

The chain joins TRBV19 to TRBJ2-2; D not resolved. V dropped 9 bases and J dropped 3 bases, with 8 bases sitting between them. The CDR3 length is 12 residues. Germline loops: CDR1 LNHDA, CDR2 SQIVND (reference sequence). DNA for the CDR3: TGTGCCAGCAGTCGGGACACCGGGGAGCTGTTTTTT. The encoded protein is CASSRDTGELFF.

In DNA form, the CDR3 reads TGTGCCAGCAGTTTACAGGGGACGGGAAACATTCAGTACTTC. Protein sequence: CASSLQGTGNIQYF. This rearrangement joins TRBV27 to TRBJ2-4, with D tentatively TRBD1 (6 bases). V was trimmed by 2 bases and J by 6 bases, leaving 11 bases between them. Germline lookup yields CDR1 MNHEY and CDR2 SMNVEV (reference sequence). The CDR3 has 14 amino acids.

The chain joins TRBV6-1 to TRBJ1-1, with D unresolved. The CDR3 is 13 amino acids. V lost 2 bases and J lost 1, with 5 bases in between. Germline V lookup: CDR1 MNHNS, CDR2 SASEGT. The DNA of the CDR3 is TGTGCCAGCAGTGAACGGGGGAACACTGAAGCTTTCTTT. Amino acid sequence: CASSERGNTEAFF.

This sequence joins TRBV5-1 and TRBJ1-2; 7 positions match TRBD1. The CDR3 is made up of 14 amino acids. Trimming cost V 1 base and J 1 base; bases outside gene matches: 1. In germline, CDR1 is SGHRS, CDR2 YFSETQ. The CDR3 sequence is CASSLTGDNYGYTF. The CDR3 bases are TGCGCCAGCAGCTTGACAGGGGATAACTATGGCTACACCTTC.

The V and J genes are TRBV4-1 and TRBJ2-3; 16 bases fit TRBD2. Trimming cost V 4 bases and J 6 bases; bases outside gene matches: 7. This CDR3 is built from 17 residues. In germline, CDR1 is MGHRA, CDR2 YSYEKL. This CDR3 is CASSLGTSGRAADTQYF. CDR3 coding DNA: TGCGCCAGCAGCCTCGGGACTAGCGGGAGGGCCGCGGATACGCAGTATTTT.